This TCR beta chain was captured in a study of early T cells in non-severe SARS-CoV-2 infection. Turning to the study itself: Chains stayed unpaired after sequencing of bulk RNA from unsorted whole blood.

Each CDR3 protein gets one entry after TCRdb re-called the 5' RACE reads with MiXCR. Of 54,000 or so distinct CDR3 sequences in the sample, 10% to 15% were seen once. V gave up 5 bases and J gave up 5 bases, with 20 bases separating them. Germline V CDR1 and CDR2: SGHRS, YFSETQ. The CDR3 consists of 15 residues. The chain couples TRBV5-1 to TRBJ2-7; D might be TRBD1 or TRBD2, each matching 5 bases. This sequence was found in an adult who was a healthcare worker with PCR-confirmed SARS-CoV-2 infection or an uninfected control (not recorded which). Sequencing was performed on whole blood. CDR3 region: CASRGDVDTSHEQYF. CDR3 in DNA: TGCGCCAGCAGGGGGGACGTTGATACGTCCCACGAGCAGTACTTC.